A single sample is the source of the 21 T cell receptor beta chains below, sequenced in a study of OX40 agonist ivuxolimab in advanced cancers. This table comes from immunoSEQ multiplex PCR, and its TCRdb copy is limited to in-frame clones, with some not included. The sample records some 150,000 clones, under 95% being singletons. Here the sequenced sample was CD4+ or CD8+ T cells sorted from blood, taken in a trial of the OX40 agonist ivuxolimab. These receptors originate from an adult with an advanced solid tumor such as melanoma, head and neck, liver or kidney cancer.

The chain employs TRBV5-4 and TRBJ2-3; D perhaps matches TRBD2 (6 bases). The germline V gene has CDR1 SGHNT and CDR2 YYREEE (reference sequence). Trimming took 5 bases from V and 0 from J, leaving 7 bases between them. The CDR3 sequence is 13 residues long. CDR3 coding DNA: TGTGCCAGCAGGCGGGACAGCACAGATACGCAGTATTTT. Amino acid sequence: CASRRDSTDTQYF.

The chain recombines TRBV6-5 with TRBJ2-7; D may be TRBD1 (5 bases). CDR1 MNHEY and CDR2 SVGAGI come from the germline V gene. CDR3 length: 13 residues. V lost 0 bases and J lost 11, with 14 bases in between. CDR3 amino acids: CASSYSETEAEYF. The CDR3 DNA follows: TGTGCCAGCAGTTACTCGGAGACAGAAGCTGAGTACTTC.

The rearrangement links TRBV28 to TRBJ2-1; 14 bases map to TRBD2. Trimming cost V 10 bases and J 1 base; bases outside gene matches: 9. The germline CDR1 and CDR2 sequences are MDHEN and SYDVKM. The CDR3 runs to 17 residues. The CDR3 is CATGGTSGSVSYNEQFF. In DNA, the CDR3 is TGTGCCACCGGAGGGACTAGCGGGAGTGTGTCCTACAATGAGCAGTTCTTC. Supplemented by reference TRBV28 and TRBJ2-1, the full variable domain reads DVKVTQSSRYLVKRTGEKVFLECVQDMDHENMFWYRQDPGLGLRLIYFSYDVKMKEKGDIPEGYSVSREKKERFSLILESASTNQTSMYLCATGGTSGSVSYNEQFFGPGTRLTVL.

The chain uses TRBV28 and TRBJ1-2, with TRBD1 matching over 10 bases. The germline V gene encodes CDR1 MDHEN and CDR2 SYDVKM. CDR3 length equals 14 residues. The trim removed 7 bases at V and 10 bases at J, leaving 12 bases unmatched. In DNA form, the CDR3 reads TGTGCCAGCACCCTGCCCGGACAGGGGGAGGACTACACCTTC. Protein: CASTLPGQGEDYTF.

In this sample, this clone turned up once. The chain employs TRBV28 and TRBJ1-2; D uncertain. Between the trimmed V and J ends, which lost 3 bases and 4 bases, there was a span of 6 bases. Germline loops: CDR1 MDHEN, CDR2 SYDVKM. This CDR3 comprises 12 residues. Here the CDR3 reads CASSLGGYGYTF. Written as DNA, the CDR3 is TGTGCCAGCAGTTTGGGAGGCTATGGCTACACCTTC.

The chain has TRBV5-4 and TRBJ2-1; D not resolved. From germline, CDR1 is SGHNT and CDR2 YYREEE (reference sequence). The CDR3 extends over 13 amino acids. Trimming took 0 bases from V and 5 from J, leaving 6 bases between them. This chain's CDR3 is CASSLDSHNEQFF. In DNA, the CDR3 is TGTGCCAGCAGCTTGGACAGTCACAATGAGCAGTTCTTC.

The chain carries TRBV7-2 and TRBJ2-2; 9 bases line up with TRBD1. Unmatched junction bases numbered 4, after V lost 2 bases and J lost 0 bases. The length of the CDR3 is 17 residues. From germline, CDR1 is SGHTA and CDR2 FQGNSA. The CDR3 sequence: CASSLQGQGSNTGELFF. Here the CDR3 DNA reads TGTGCCAGCAGCTTACAGGGACAGGGATCGAACACCGGGGAGCTGTTTTTT.

This chain joins TRBV4-1 and TRBJ2-5, with D perhaps TRBD1 (6 bases). V gave up 3 bases and J gave up 5 bases, with 22 bases separating them. This CDR3 has 17 residues. CDR1 and CDR2 from the germline V gene are MGHRA and YSYEKL. This CDR3 reads CASSQATPGHNGETQYF. The DNA of the CDR3 is TGCGCCAGCAGCCAGGCCACTCCGGGACACAATGGGGAGACCCAGTACTTC.

The CDR3 region has the DNA TGTGCCAGCAGCACAAGACAGGGACCCCCGGCCCATGAGCAGTTCTTC. Translation: CASSTRQGPPAHEQFF. V gene TRBV7-2 combines with J gene TRBJ2-1; 7 bases align to TRBD1. CDR1 SGHTA and CDR2 FQGNSA come from the germline V gene. CDR3 length equals 16 residues. The trim removed 5 bases at V and 8 bases at J, leaving 15 bases unmatched.

CDR3 sequence reads: CAIAGGEAKNIQYF. The CDR3 DNA follows: TGTGCCATCGCAGGGGGTGAAGCCAAAAACATTCAGTACTTC. The chain has TRBV10-3 and TRBJ2-4, with 7 bases lining up with TRBD1. The junction had 4 bases not matched to a gene; V was cut back by 8 bases and J by 0 bases. Germline-derived CDR1 and CDR2 are ENHRY and SYGVKD. CDR3 size: 14 residues.

The V gene is TRBV11-2, the J gene TRBJ2-3; 8 positions match TRBD2. The germline CDR1 and CDR2 sequences are SGHAT and FQNNGV. This CDR3 has 16 residues. V gave up 4 bases and J gave up 3 bases; unmatched junction bases: 9. The CDR3 DNA sequence: TGTGCCAGCAGCTCAGCCGGGGGGGGGTGGACAGATACGCAGTATTTT. Translation: CASSSAGGGWTDTQYF.

The chain combines TRBV2 with TRBJ2-7, with D hard to call. V gave up 7 bases and J gave up 0 bases, with 7 bases separating them. The CDR3 length is 12 residues. The germline CDR1 and CDR2 sequences are SNHLY and FYNNEI. CDR3 DNA sequence: TGTGCCAGCACGCAGAACTCCTACGAGCAGTACTTC. Translated, it gives CASTQNSYEQYF.

The chain joins TRBV6-1 to TRBJ2-7; no clear D gene. The CDR3 runs 14 residues. Germline V gives CDR1 MNHNS, CDR2 SASEGT. Trimming shortened V by 3 bases and J by 4 bases, and 13 bases separated the two germline ends. The CDR3 DNA is TGTGCCAGCAGTGAGATTAGCCCAAGGTACGAGCAGTACTTC. This translates into CASSEISPRYEQYF.

The chain is built from TRBV6-6 and TRBJ2-5, with D possibly being TRBD2 (5 bases). CDR3 length: 15 residues. The ends were cut back, 0 bases at V and 0 bases at J, with 8 bases in the middle. CDR1 and CDR2 from the germline V gene are MNHNY and SVGAGI (reference sequence). CDR3 loop: CASSYSRGNQETQYF. The CDR3 bases are TGTGCCAGCAGTTACTCTCGGGGAAACCAAGAGACCCAGTACTTC.

The chain carries TRBV29-1 and TRBJ2-7; weak D call: TRBD1 (6 bases). Per the germline V gene, CDR1 is SQVTM and CDR2 is ANQGSEA. V dropped 8 bases and J dropped 0 bases, with 20 bases sitting between them. CDR3 size: 15 residues. The CDR3 region has the DNA TGCAGCCCAAGTGGCCGGACAGACGGCTCCTACGAGCAGTACTTC. Its protein product is CSPSGRTDGSYEQYF.

The CDR3 loop reads CASSPGGEERNQPQHF. CDR3 sequence (DNA): TGTGCCAGCTCACCAGGGGGGGAAGAACGCAATCAGCCCCAGCATTTT. This chain joins TRBV18 and TRBJ1-5; D may be TRBD1 (5 bases). CDR1 and CDR2 from the germline V gene are KGHSH and LQKENI. Trimming pared 2 bases from V and 2 bases from J, leaving 13 bases between. CDR3 size: 16 residues.

The chain has TRBV5-1 and TRBJ1-3; maybe TRBD1 (5 bases). The V gene lost 2 bases and the J gene lost 3 bases, with 12 bases spanning the gap. Germline loops: CDR1 SGHRS, CDR2 YFSETQ. This CDR3 contains 15 residues. CDR3 region: CASSFRQGGGNTIYF. CDR3 nucleotide sequence: TGCGCCAGCAGCTTCCGGCAGGGAGGTGGAAACACCATATATTTT.

The V and J genes are TRBV16 and TRBJ2-7, with D tentatively TRBD1 (6 bases). Germline V gene data show CDR1 as KGHSY and CDR2 as FQNENV. Trimming took off 4 bases at V and 7 bases at J, with 17 bases between the two ends. The CDR3 is 14 residues long. The CDR3 DNA reads TGTGCCAGCAGCCTTCAACAGGGCCCCGGGGAGCAGTACTTC. Translated, it gives CASSLQQGPGEQYF.

The J gene is TRBJ1-2, the V gene TRBV19; TRBD1 is a possible D gene (5 bases). This CDR3 is built from 14 residues. Germline CDR1 reads LNHDA; CDR2 reads SQIVND (reference sequence). V lost 5 bases, J lost 8 bases, and 18 bases lay in between. Written as DNA, the CDR3 is TGTGCCAGTAGTCCTAATGGACAAGATATGGGCTACACCTTC. This translates into CASSPNGQDMGYTF.

The chain has TRBV5-1 and TRBJ2-3; 8 bases line up with TRBD2. The CDR3 extends over 16 amino acids. V dropped 5 bases and J dropped 3; count of bases not matched to a gene: 11. Germline V gene data show CDR1 as SGHRS and CDR2 as YFSETQ. CDR3 coding DNA: TGCGCCAGCAGTAAAAGCGGGGGTTTAAGGACAGATACGCAGTATTTT. Translating gives CASSKSGGLRTDTQYF.

This chain uses TRBV19 with TRBJ1-2; D may be TRBD1 (5 bases). V was clipped by 4 bases and J by 8 bases, with 14 bases between them. This CDR3 is 13 amino acids long. CDR1 LNHDA and CDR2 SQIVND come from the germline V gene (reference sequence). The CDR3 nucleotides are TGTGCCAGTAGTACCGGGACCGGGAACGGCTACACCTTC. Its protein product is CASSTGTGNGYTF.